The next 20 T cell receptor beta chains were all read from a single sample in a study of beta chain features in type 1 diabetes. cDNA synthesis used the whole RNA isolate, giving expressed TCRB sequences. Libraries were prepared by immunoSEQ multiplex PCR; TCRdb keeps only in-frame clonotypes and omits some of them. The table lists over 700,000 clones, roughly 17% of them singletons, with 0.02% to 0.025% in the top ten. The sample comprised naive CD4+ T cells from blood. These TCRs come from a woman between 18 and 30 years old in good health.

This clone was detected only a few times. The CDR3 DNA is TGTGCCAGCAGCACCACAGGGGGAGGTGAAAAACTGTTTTTT. This codes for CASSTTGGGEKLFF. The chain combines TRBV4-2 with TRBJ1-4; 8 bases align to TRBD1. Germline V gene sequence: CDR1 LGHNA, CDR2 YNFKEQ. The CDR3 loop spans 14 amino acids. V shed 5 bases, J shed 7 bases, and the junction held 6 bases outside the gene matches.

In this sample, this clone turned up a few times. The chain has TRBV29-1 and TRBJ2-3; possible D gene TRBD1, 5 bases. This CDR3 is built from 14 residues. Per germline, CDR1 SQVTM and CDR2 ANQGSEA. The V end was cut by 2 bases, the J end by 6 bases, with 15 bases between. This CDR3 reads CSVEPTAPRDTQYF. In nucleotides, the CDR3 is TGCAGCGTTGAACCGACAGCTCCAAGGGATACGCAGTATTTT.

V is TRBV7-8 and J is TRBJ1-5; 8 bases line up with TRBD1. V lost 3 bases, J lost 2 bases, and 6 bases stayed unmatched. The CDR3 contains 16 residues. Germline V gives CDR1 SGHVS, CDR2 FQNEAQ. DNA of the CDR3: TGTGCCAGCAGCTTGGAGACAGGGGCCCGCAATCAGCCCCAGCATTTT. This encodes CASSLETGARNQPQHF.

This chain links TRBV6-6 with TRBJ1-1; 9 bases match TRBD1. Trimming removed 2 bases from V and 3 bases from J; junction bases left unmatched: 4. Germline assignment: CDR1 MNHNY and CDR2 SVGAGI (reference sequence). The CDR3 spans 15 residues. CDR3 loop: CASSYGDRADTEAFF. The DNA of the CDR3 is TGTGCCAGCAGTTACGGGGACAGGGCTGACACTGAAGCTTTCTTT.

The chain employs TRBV20-1 and TRBJ2-7; no clear D gene. V was shortened by 6 bases and J by 3 bases, with 9 bases between the two germline ends. The CDR3 spans 11 residues. Germline lookup yields CDR1 DFQATT and CDR2 SNEGSKA (reference sequence). This CDR3 reads CSAYKNYEQYF. The CDR3 DNA reads TGCAGTGCCTACAAAAACTACGAGCAGTACTTC.

A remark on this clone: This sample also contains other DNA sequences that code for the same CDR3. This rearrangement joins TRBV7-2 to TRBJ2-3, with TRBD2 matching over 10 bases. Germline values: CDR1 SGHTA, CDR2 FQGNSA. V lost 5 bases to trimming and J lost 2 bases; unmatched junction nucleotides: 4. The length of the CDR3 is 15 residues. The CDR3 DNA is TGTGCCAGCAGCCTCCTAGCGGGAGTCACAGATACGCAGTATTTT. The encoded protein is CASSLLAGVTDTQYF.

The chain employs TRBV7-3 and TRBJ2-3; D uncertain. Germline V gives CDR1 SGHTA, CDR2 FQGTGA. The CDR3 extends over 14 amino acids. V lost 2 bases to trimming and J lost 0 bases, with 6 bases between them. CDR3 nucleotides: TGTGCCAGCAGCTTACGGCCTAGCACAGATACGCAGTATTTT. Its translation is CASSLRPSTDTQYF.

The chain joins TRBV5-4 to TRBJ2-1; TRBD2 agrees at 8 bases. Germline CDR1 reads SGHNT; CDR2 reads YYREEE (reference sequence). The CDR3 length is 15 residues. With 4 bases clipped from V and 7 bases from J, the junction kept 10 bases outside the gene matches. The CDR3 is CASSGTSGPRNEQFF. The CDR3 nucleotides read TGTGCCAGCAGCGGAACTAGCGGCCCTCGGAATGAGCAGTTCTTC.

The rearrangement uses TRBV7-8 and TRBJ1-3; the match to TRBD1 covers 9 bases. The germline V gene encodes CDR1 SGHVS and CDR2 FQNEAQ. CDR3 length equals 17 residues. The J segment lost 0 bases and the V segment lost 5 bases, leaving 8 bases of the junction unmatched. CDR3 residues: CASSPGQGRPSGNTIYF. The CDR3 bases are TGTGCCAGCAGCCCCGGACAGGGGAGGCCCTCTGGAAACACCATATATTTT.

This chain connects TRBV7-6 to TRBJ2-1, with D uncertain. Trimming shortened V by 1 base and J by 8 bases, and 15 bases separated the two germline ends. This CDR3 region has 15 residues. The germline CDR1 and CDR2 sequences are SGHVS and FNYEAQ. The chain's CDR3 is CASSLVEGASYEQFF. The DNA for the CDR3 is TGTGCCAGCAGCTTAGTAGAAGGAGCGTCTTATGAGCAGTTCTTC. Drawing the rest from reference TRBV7-6 and TRBJ2-1, the complete variable domain is GAGVSQSPRYKVTKRGQDVALRCDPISGHVSLYWYRQALGQGPEFLTYFNYEAQQDKSGLPNDRFSAERPEGSISTLTIQRTEQRDSAMYRCASSLVEGASYEQFFGPGTRLTVL.

The chain uses TRBV5-4 and TRBJ2-7; 10 bases fit TRBD2. CDR1 SGHNT and CDR2 YYREEE come from the germline V gene (reference sequence). The ends lost 3 bases at V and 3 bases at J; junction bases unmatched: 6. The CDR3 contains 15 residues. CDR3 amino acids: CASSSGGTSDYEQYF. In DNA, the CDR3 is TGTGCCAGCAGCTCGGGCGGGACTAGCGACTACGAGCAGTACTTC.

This clone occurred a few times. Other DNA sequences from this sample encode an identical CDR3 as well. This sequence joins TRBV5-1 and TRBJ2-1, with 10 bases that match TRBD2. Germline trimming cut 4 bases from V and 3 bases from J; bases unmatched to any gene: 4. Germline V gene sequence: CDR1 SGHRS, CDR2 YFSETQ. The CDR3 sequence is 15 residues long. In nucleotides, the CDR3 is TGCGCCAGCAGCCTCAGACTAGCGGGCTACAATGAGCAGTTCTTC. Translated: CASSLRLAGYNEQFF. Combining the CDR3 with reference TRBV5-1 and TRBJ2-1 gives the whole variable domain KAGVTQTPRYLIKTRGQQVTLSCSPISGHRSVSWYQQTPGQGLQFLFEYFSETQRNKGNFPGRFSGRQFSNSRSEMNVSTLELGDSALYLCASSLRLAGYNEQFFGPGTRLTVL.

This clone was seen more than once but under ten times. The chain couples TRBV5-1 to TRBJ2-7, with a tentative D call TRBD1 (5 bases). CDR1 SGHRS and CDR2 YFSETQ come from the germline V gene. V lost 0 bases and J 7 bases, leaving 17 bases between the germline ends. The CDR3 contains 15 residues. The CDR3 DNA follows: TGCGCCAGCAGCTTGGGAGATACAGGTTATGGAGAGCAGTACTTC. Translation gives CASSLGDTGYGEQYF.

Turning to this clone: Other DNA sequences in this specimen translate into the identical CDR3. The chain links TRBV19 to TRBJ2-2, with 8 bases that match TRBD2. The CDR3 is 15 amino acids. The ends lost 2 bases at V and 4 bases at J; junction bases unmatched: 3. The germline CDR1 and CDR2 sequences are LNHDA and SQIVND (reference sequence). For the CDR3, the DNA is TGTGCCAGTAGTATATTGGCGGGAGGCACCGGGGAGCTGTTTTTT. Translating gives CASSILAGGTGELFF.

The gene calls are TRBV11-1 and TRBJ1-1; D is unclear. In germline, CDR1 is SGHAT, CDR2 FQDESV (reference sequence). CDR3 length equals 12 residues. Trimming pared 5 bases from V and 1 base from J, leaving 5 bases between. CDR3 DNA sequence: TGTGCCAGCAGCCGGGGGAACACTGAAGCTTTCTTT. As protein: CASSRGNTEAFF.

This clone was observed a handful of times. The chain has TRBV7-3 and TRBJ2-1; the D is unclear. This CDR3 has 15 residues. V lost 5 bases to trimming and J lost 8 bases, with 19 bases between them. Germline CDR1 SGHTA, CDR2 FQGTGA. In nucleotides, the CDR3 is TGTGCCAGCAGCCTTGCTGGACCCCGTCGGGATGAGCAGTTCTTC. Residues: CASSLAGPRRDEQFF.

The J gene is TRBJ2-4, the V gene TRBV7-2; D is possibly TRBD2 (6 bases). This CDR3 region has 15 residues. CDR1 and CDR2 (germline): SGHTA, FQGNSA. V gave up 1 base and J gave up 9 bases, with 16 bases separating them. For the CDR3, the DNA is TGTGCCAGCAGCTTAGGGACTATCGGAACCTCCATTCAGTACTTC. This codes for CASSLGTIGTSIQYF.

The chain recombines TRBV5-1 with TRBJ2-7; 7 nucleotides align to TRBD1. V lost 4 bases and J lost 0; bases outside the gene matches: 7. This CDR3 is 15 amino acids long. Germline CDR1 is SGHRS and CDR2 is YFSETQ. The CDR3 is CASSVQGIASYEQYF. CDR3 bases: TGCGCCAGCAGCGTACAGGGGATTGCCTCCTACGAGCAGTACTTC.

This clone was seen a handful of times. The V gene is TRBV5-4, the J gene TRBJ1-2; D call uncertain. V was pared by 4 bases and J by 4 bases, with 14 bases between. From germline, CDR1 is SGHNT and CDR2 YYREEE (reference sequence). The CDR3 loop spans 14 amino acids. Here the CDR3 reads CASSTDPLGYGYTF. In DNA form, the CDR3 reads TGTGCCAGCAGCACCGACCCGCTAGGCTATGGCTACACCTTC.

This chain joins TRBV5-6 and TRBJ2-7; D might be TRBD1 or TRBD2, each matching 5 bases. The ends were cut back, 0 bases at V and 6 bases at J, with 16 bases in the middle. This CDR3 region has 15 residues. Germline values: CDR1 SGHDT, CDR2 YYEEEE. This chain's CDR3 is CASSLGTRDPGEQYF. As DNA, the CDR3 is TGTGCCAGCAGCTTGGGTACCAGGGACCCGGGCGAGCAGTACTTC.